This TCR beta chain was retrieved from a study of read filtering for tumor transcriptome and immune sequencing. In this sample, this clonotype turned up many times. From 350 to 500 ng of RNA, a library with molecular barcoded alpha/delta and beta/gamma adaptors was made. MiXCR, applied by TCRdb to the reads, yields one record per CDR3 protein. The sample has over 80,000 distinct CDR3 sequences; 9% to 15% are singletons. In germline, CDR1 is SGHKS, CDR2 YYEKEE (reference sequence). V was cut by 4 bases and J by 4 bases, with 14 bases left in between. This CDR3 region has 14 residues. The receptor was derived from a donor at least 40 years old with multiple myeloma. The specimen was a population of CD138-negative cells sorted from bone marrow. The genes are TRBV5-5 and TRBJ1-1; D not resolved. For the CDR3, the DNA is TGTGCCAGCAGCCCCTTCCTCGGTACCACTGAAGCTTTCTTT. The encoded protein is CASSPFLGTTEAFF.